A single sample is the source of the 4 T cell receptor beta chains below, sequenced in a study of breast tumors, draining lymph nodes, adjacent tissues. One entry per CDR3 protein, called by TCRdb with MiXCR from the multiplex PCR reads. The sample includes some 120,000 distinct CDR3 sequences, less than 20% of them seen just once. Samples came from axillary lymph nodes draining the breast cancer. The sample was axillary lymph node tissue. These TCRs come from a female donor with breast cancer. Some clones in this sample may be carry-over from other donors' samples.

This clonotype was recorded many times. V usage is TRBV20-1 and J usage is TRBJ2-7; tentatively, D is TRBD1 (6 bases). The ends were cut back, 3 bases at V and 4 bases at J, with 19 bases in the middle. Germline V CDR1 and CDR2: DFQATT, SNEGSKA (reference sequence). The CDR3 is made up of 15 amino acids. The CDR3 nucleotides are TGCAGTGCTAGGGGATCCAGGGGAAATATATACGAGCAGTACTTC. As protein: CSARGSRGNIYEQYF.

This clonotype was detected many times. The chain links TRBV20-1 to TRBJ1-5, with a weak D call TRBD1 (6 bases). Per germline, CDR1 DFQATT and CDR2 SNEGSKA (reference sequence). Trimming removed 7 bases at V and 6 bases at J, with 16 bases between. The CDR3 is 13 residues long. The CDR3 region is CSVGADFGQPQHF. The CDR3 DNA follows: TGCAGTGTGGGGGCGGACTTCGGTCAGCCCCAGCATTTT.

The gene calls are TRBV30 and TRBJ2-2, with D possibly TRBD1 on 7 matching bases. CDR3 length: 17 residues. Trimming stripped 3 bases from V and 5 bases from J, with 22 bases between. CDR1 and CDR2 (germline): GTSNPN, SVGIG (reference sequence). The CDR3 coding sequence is TGTGCCTGGAGATCCTTCGTAGGACAGGAGGGAACCGGGGAGCTGTTTTTT. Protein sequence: CAWRSFVGQEGTGELFF.

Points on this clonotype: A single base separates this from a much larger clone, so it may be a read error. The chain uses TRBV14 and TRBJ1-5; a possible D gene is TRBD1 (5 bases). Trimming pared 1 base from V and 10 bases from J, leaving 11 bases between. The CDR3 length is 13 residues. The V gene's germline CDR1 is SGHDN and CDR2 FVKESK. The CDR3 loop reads CASSQAGGSPQHF. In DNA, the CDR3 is TGTGCCAGCAGCCAAGCGGGGGGGAGTCCCCAGCATTTT.